This passage covers 15 T cell receptor beta chains from one sample sequenced in a study of human T cells and chemical hapten exposure. Time point in this sample: pre-sensitization, week 0. The treatment: therapeutic diphenylcyclopropenone sensitization with weekly scalp DPC. TCRdb itself ran the RACE reads through MiXCR, one entry per CDR3 protein. The sample yields tens of thousands of distinct CDR3 sequences, about 9.2% seen once. Sequenced here: whole blood, sampled in connection with sensitization to the hapten diphenylcyclopropenone (DPC). All receptors derive from a woman in her forties with alopecia areata. Some clones in this sample may be carry-over from other donors' samples.

This clonotype was seen more than once but under ten times. This chain links TRBV7-3 with TRBJ1-2, with unresolved D. V gave up 8 bases and J gave up 0 bases, with 10 bases separating them. CDR1 is SGHTA, CDR2 FQGTGA, per germline. CDR3 length: 13 amino acids. CDR3 sequence reads: CASQGWTNYGYTF. CDR3 DNA: TGTGCCAGCCAAGGGTGGACTAACTATGGCTACACCTTC.

This clonotype was counted at least ten times. The chain joins TRBV7-6 to TRBJ1-4; D is unclear. The V end lost 5 bases, the J end lost 0 bases, and 13 bases lay between the germline ends. CDR3 length: 16 residues. Germline CDR1 reads SGHVS; CDR2 reads FNYEAQ. In nucleotides, the CDR3 is TGTGCCAGCAGCGACCCTTACAGATCAACTAATGAAAAACTGTTTTTT. Protein: CASSDPYRSTNEKLFF. Complete variable domain (other parts from reference TRBV7-6 and TRBJ1-4): GAGVSQSPRYKVTKRGQDVALRCDPISGHVSLYWYRQALGQGPEFLTYFNYEAQQDKSGLPNDRFSAERPEGSISTLTIQRTEQRDSAMYRCASSDPYRSTNEKLFFGSGTQLSVL.

The chain is built from TRBV4-1 and TRBJ2-7; 8 bases agree with TRBD1. With 0 bases clipped from V and 1 base from J, the junction kept 5 bases outside the gene matches. Germline CDR1 is MGHRA and CDR2 is YSYEKL. The CDR3 is 16 amino acids. CDR3 loop: CASSQDWTGKSYEQYF. DNA for the CDR3: TGCGCCAGCAGCCAAGATTGGACAGGGAAATCCTACGAGCAGTACTTC.

This clonotype was counted at least ten times. This chain uses TRBV3-1 with TRBJ1-1, with 8 bases lining up with TRBD1. The CDR3 loop spans 14 amino acids. Germline lookup yields CDR1 LGHDT and CDR2 YNNKEL (reference sequence). J lost 6 bases, V lost 4 bases, and 7 bases had no gene match. CDR3 loop: CASSPTGGIAEAFF. The CDR3 nucleotides read TGTGCCAGCAGCCCTACAGGGGGGATCGCTGAAGCTTTCTTT.

The genes are TRBV11-2 and TRBJ2-4, with D perhaps being TRBD1 or TRBD2 (5 bases each). In germline, CDR1 is SGHAT, CDR2 FQNNGV. V was clipped by 4 bases and J by 8 bases, with 18 bases between them. The CDR3 is made up of 15 amino acids. CDR3 in amino acids: CASSSGRDQRDIQYF. The CDR3 DNA reads as TGTGCCAGCAGCTCCGGACGGGACCAGCGAGACATTCAGTACTTC.

This clonotype occurred a few times. The genes are TRBV9 and TRBJ2-7; D gene uncertain. Germline V CDR1 and CDR2: SGDLS, YYNGEE. The V end lost 3 bases, the J end lost 2 bases, and 12 bases lay between the germline ends. There are 14 residues in the CDR3. The CDR3 loop reads CASSADNSPYEQYF. The CDR3 bases are TGTGCCAGCAGCGCCGACAATTCCCCCTACGAGCAGTACTTC.

This clonotype came up many times. This rearrangement joins TRBV5-1 to TRBJ2-2; D gene uncertain. The CDR3 length is 14 residues. Germline lookup yields CDR1 SGHRS and CDR2 YFSETQ. With 0 bases removed from V and 4 bases from J, the gap between germline ends came to 7 bases. The DNA of the CDR3 is TGCGCCAGCAGCTTGGAATTAGCCACCGGGGAGCTGTTTTTT. This translates into CASSLELATGELFF.

This clonotype appeared a few times. The rearrangement uses TRBV2 and TRBJ2-5; D remains ambiguous. The CDR3 totals 14 residues. The V end lost 7 bases, the J end lost 3 bases, and 15 bases lay between the germline ends. Germline CDR1 SNHLY, CDR2 FYNNEI. The CDR3 spells CASITLGPKETQYF. For the CDR3, the DNA is TGTGCCAGCATTACCCTCGGACCCAAAGAGACCCAGTACTTC.

This clonotype was seen at least ten times. This chain's CDR3 is CASSRIGQHTEAFF. CDR3 sequence (DNA): TGCGCCAGCAGCCGAATCGGACAGCACACTGAAGCTTTCTTT. This chain connects TRBV4-3 to TRBJ1-1; the D gene is possibly TRBD1 (6 bases). The V end lost 4 bases, the J end lost 3 bases, and 12 bases lay between the germline ends. This CDR3 contains 14 residues. Germline assignment: CDR1 LGHNA and CDR2 YSLEER.

J is TRBJ2-3 and V is TRBV29-1, with TRBD2 matching 9 bases. Germline CDR1 SQVTM, CDR2 ANQGSEA. This CDR3 is 16 amino acids long. V gave up 7 bases and J gave up 5 bases; unmatched junction bases: 16. In DNA, the CDR3 is TGCAGCGCCCTAGGGCTAGCGGGGAATTGGGGAGATACGCAGTATTTT. Protein product: CSALGLAGNWGDTQYF.

This clonotype turned up a few times. This chain joins TRBV7-9 and TRBJ2-3; D call uncertain. The CDR3 contains 13 residues. V gave up 4 bases and J gave up 4 bases, with 9 bases separating them. CDR1 and CDR2 from the germline V gene are SEHNR and FQNEAQ (reference sequence). Here the CDR3 reads CASSSVGADTQYF. In nucleotides, the CDR3 is TGTGCCAGCAGCTCCGTAGGCGCAGATACGCAGTATTTT. Together with reference TRBV7-9 and TRBJ2-3, the CDR3 gives the full variable domain: DTGVSQNPRHKITKRGQNVTFRCDPISEHNRLYWYRQTLGQGPEFLTYFQNEAQLEKSRLLSDRFSAERPKGSFSTLEIQRTEQGDSAMYLCASSSVGADTQYFGPGTRLTVL.

This clonotype occurred a few times. V usage is TRBV7-8 and J usage is TRBJ2-3; D not resolved. CDR3 length equals 15 residues. Germline V gene data show CDR1 as SGHVS and CDR2 as FQNEAQ. Trimming removed 5 bases at V and 3 bases at J, with 15 bases between. CDR3 sequence: CASSPPGPETDTQYF. For the CDR3, the DNA is TGTGCCAGCAGCCCCCCGGGCCCAGAGACAGATACGCAGTATTTT.

The sample holds a few counts of this clonotype. The chain uses TRBV4-1 and TRBJ1-1; no definite D call. The germline V gene has CDR1 MGHRA and CDR2 YSYEKL. Deletions cut 0 bases from V and 6 bases from J, with 14 bases between. The CDR3 sequence is 15 residues long. The CDR3 here is CASSQDGGGRSEAFF. In DNA, the CDR3 is TGCGCCAGCAGCCAAGACGGTGGAGGGAGGTCTGAAGCTTTCTTT.

This clonotype was recorded at least ten times. The gene calls are TRBV7-9 and TRBJ2-1; 9 nucleotides agree with TRBD1. The V segment lost 2 bases and the J segment 8 bases; nucleotides outside the gene matches: 13. The length of the CDR3 is 17 residues. CDR1 SEHNR and CDR2 FQNEAQ come from the germline V gene (reference sequence). The CDR3: CASSLPALGDRVDEQFF. The CDR3 DNA reads as TGTGCCAGCAGCTTACCCGCCCTTGGGGACAGGGTGGATGAGCAGTTCTTC.

The chain employs TRBV12-3 or TRBV12-4 and TRBJ2-4; D not resolved. The CDR3 consists of 13 residues. V gave up 6 bases and J gave up 2 bases, with 8 bases separating them. As DNA, the CDR3 is TGTGCCAGCAGGCGGATCCCCAAAAACATTCAGTACTTC. Translation: CASRRIPKNIQYF.